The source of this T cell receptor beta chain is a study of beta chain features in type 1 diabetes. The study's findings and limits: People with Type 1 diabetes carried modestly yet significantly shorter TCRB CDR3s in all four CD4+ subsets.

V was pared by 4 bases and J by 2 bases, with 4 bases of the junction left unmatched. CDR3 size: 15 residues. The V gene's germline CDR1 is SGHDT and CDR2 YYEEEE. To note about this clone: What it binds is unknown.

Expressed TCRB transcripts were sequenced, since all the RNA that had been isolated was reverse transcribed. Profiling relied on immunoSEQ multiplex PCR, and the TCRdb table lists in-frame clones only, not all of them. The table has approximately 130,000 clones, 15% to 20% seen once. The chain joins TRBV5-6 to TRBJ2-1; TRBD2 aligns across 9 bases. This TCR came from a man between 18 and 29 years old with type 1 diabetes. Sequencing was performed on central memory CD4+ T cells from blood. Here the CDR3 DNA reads TGTGCCAGCAGCAGGGGACTAGCAACCTACAATGAGCAGTTCTTC. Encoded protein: CASSRGLATYNEQFF.